Listed here are 3 T cell receptor beta chains from one sample, sequenced in a study of blood T cell repertoires in COVID-19. TCRdb's copy holds only in-frame clones and misses some; the assay was immunoSEQ multiplex PCR. The data show a few hundred thousand clones, with 80% to 85% seen just once and about 10% held by the top ten. Sequenced material: peripheral blood. All receptors derive from a woman aged 80 or over with COVID-19, enrolled during active disease.

The chain is built from TRBV5-1 and TRBJ1-6; a weak D match, TRBD1 (6 bases). The CDR3 is 17 amino acids. V gave up 3 bases and J gave up 7 bases, with 20 bases separating them. Germline V gene data show CDR1 as SGHRS and CDR2 as YFSETQ. The DNA of the CDR3 is TGCGCCAGCAGCTACGGAACTACAAGACAGGAAAATTCACCCCTCCACTTT. It translates to CASSYGTTRQENSPLHF.

The chain has TRBV19 and TRBJ2-2; tentative D call: TRBD1 (5 bases). Trimming removed 6 bases from V and 0 bases from J, with 11 bases in between. CDR3 length: 15 residues. Germline CDR1 reads LNHDA; CDR2 reads SQIVND (reference sequence). The CDR3 DNA sequence: TGTGCCAGTAGCCGACAGAGCGCGAACACCGGGGAGCTGTTTTTT. The encoded protein is CASSRQSANTGELFF.

This clone was observed a few times. This CDR3 is missing its conserved last phenylalanine or tryptophan, likely due to a read error. It is unclear where the CDR3 begins or ends on the DNA, so no DNA is shown, and the CDR3 is as TCRdb lists it. The rearrangement joins TRBV23-1 to TRBJ2-7; the D segment call TRBD2 is taken from the table without a DNA check. TRBV23-1 is identified as an open reading frame with a role that is uncertain. With termini counted, the CDR3 has 10 amino acids. This CDR3 reads CASSHPSPLG.